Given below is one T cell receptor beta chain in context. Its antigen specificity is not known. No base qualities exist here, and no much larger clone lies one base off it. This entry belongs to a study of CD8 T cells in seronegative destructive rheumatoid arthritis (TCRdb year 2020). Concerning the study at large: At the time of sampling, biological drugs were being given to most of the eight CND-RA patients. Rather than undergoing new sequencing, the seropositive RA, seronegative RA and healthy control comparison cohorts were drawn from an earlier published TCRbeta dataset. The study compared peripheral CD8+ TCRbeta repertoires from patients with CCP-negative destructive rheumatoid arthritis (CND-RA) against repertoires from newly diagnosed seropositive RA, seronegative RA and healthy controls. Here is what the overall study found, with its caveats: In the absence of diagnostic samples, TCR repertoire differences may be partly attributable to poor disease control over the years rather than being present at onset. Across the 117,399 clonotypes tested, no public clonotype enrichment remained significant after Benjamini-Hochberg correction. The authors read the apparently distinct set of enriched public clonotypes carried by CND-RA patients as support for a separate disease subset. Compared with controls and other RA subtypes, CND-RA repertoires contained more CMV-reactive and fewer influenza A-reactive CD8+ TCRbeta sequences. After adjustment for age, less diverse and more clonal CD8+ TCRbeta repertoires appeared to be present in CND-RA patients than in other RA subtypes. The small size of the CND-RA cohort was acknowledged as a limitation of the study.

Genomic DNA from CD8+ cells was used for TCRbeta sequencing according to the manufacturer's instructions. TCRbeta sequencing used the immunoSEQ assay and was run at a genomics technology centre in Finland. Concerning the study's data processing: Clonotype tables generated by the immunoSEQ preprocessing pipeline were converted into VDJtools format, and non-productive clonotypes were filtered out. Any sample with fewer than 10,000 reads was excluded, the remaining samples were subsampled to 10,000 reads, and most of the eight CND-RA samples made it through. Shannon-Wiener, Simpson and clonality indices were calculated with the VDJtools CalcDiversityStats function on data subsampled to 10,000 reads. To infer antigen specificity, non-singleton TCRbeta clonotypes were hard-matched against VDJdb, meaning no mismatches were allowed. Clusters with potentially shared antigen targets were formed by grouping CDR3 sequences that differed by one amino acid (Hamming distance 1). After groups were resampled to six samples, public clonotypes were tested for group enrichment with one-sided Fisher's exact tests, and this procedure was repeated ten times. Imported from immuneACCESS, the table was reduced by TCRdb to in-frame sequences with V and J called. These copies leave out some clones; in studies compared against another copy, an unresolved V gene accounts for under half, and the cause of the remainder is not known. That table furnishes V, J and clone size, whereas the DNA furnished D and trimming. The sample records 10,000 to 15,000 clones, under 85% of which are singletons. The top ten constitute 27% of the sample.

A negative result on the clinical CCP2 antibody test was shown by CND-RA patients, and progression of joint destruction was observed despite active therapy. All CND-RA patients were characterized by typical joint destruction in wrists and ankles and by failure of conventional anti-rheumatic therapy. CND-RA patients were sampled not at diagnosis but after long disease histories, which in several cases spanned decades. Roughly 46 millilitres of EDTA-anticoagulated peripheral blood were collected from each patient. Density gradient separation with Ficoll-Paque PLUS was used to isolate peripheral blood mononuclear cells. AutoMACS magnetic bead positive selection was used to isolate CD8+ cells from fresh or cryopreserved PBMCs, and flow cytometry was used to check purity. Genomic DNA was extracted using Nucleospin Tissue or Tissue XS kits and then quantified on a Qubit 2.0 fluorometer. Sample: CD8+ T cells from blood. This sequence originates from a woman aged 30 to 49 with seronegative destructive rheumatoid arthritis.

This receptor has the CDR3 CASGGASGGYEQYF. The DNA is TGTGCCAGCGGGGGGGCTAGCGGGGGTTACGAGCAGTACTTC. In this chain, TRBV7-9 is recombined with TRBJ2-7; 10 junctional bases match TRBD2. Ends trimmed: V by 8 bases, J by 4 bases; bases unmatched to a gene: 8. CDR1 and CDR2 were assigned from the germline V gene (reference sequence) as SEHNR and FQNEAQ. The CDR3, cysteine through phenylalanine, is 14 amino acids long. The DNA shown is the 42-base CDR3, in frame from base 1.